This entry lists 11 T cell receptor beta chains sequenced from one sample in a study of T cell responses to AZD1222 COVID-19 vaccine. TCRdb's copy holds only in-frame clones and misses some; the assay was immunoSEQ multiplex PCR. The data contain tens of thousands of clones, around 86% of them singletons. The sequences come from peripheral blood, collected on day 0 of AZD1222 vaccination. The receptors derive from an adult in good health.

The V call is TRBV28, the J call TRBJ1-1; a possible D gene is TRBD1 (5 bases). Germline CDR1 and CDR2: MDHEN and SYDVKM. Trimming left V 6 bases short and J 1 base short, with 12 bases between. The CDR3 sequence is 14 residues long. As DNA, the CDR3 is TGTGCCAGCAGCGCGGGGACGACGAACACTGAAGCTTTCTTT. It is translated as CASSAGTTNTEAFF.

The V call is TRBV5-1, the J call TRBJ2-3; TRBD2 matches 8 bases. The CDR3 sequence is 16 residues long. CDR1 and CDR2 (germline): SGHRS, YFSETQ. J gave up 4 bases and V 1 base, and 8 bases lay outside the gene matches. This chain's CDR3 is CASSLYTGGAADTQYF. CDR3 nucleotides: TGCGCCAGCAGCTTGTATACCGGGGGGGCGGCAGATACGCAGTATTTT.

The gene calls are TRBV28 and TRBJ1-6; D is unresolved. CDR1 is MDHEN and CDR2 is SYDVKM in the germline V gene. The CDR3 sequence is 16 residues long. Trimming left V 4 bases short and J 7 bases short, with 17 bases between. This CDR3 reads CASSSPVRARNSPLHF. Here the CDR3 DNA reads TGTGCCAGCAGTTCGCCAGTAAGGGCGCGGAATTCACCCCTCCACTTT.

Written as DNA, the CDR3 is TGTGCCAGCAGGGGGACAGTCCCCACAGATACGCAGTATTTT. Translation: CASRGTVPTDTQYF. The genes are TRBV28 and TRBJ2-3, with 7 bases that match TRBD1. V lost 6 bases, J lost 2 bases, and 5 bases stayed unmatched. Germline CDR1 and CDR2: MDHEN and SYDVKM. The CDR3 covers 14 residues. The full variable domain, with the rest looked up from reference TRBV28 and TRBJ2-3, is DVKVTQSSRYLVKRTGEKVFLECVQDMDHENMFWYRQDPGLGLRLIYFSYDVKMKEKGDIPEGYSVSREKKERFSLILESASTNQTSMYLCASRGTVPTDTQYFGPGTRLTVL.

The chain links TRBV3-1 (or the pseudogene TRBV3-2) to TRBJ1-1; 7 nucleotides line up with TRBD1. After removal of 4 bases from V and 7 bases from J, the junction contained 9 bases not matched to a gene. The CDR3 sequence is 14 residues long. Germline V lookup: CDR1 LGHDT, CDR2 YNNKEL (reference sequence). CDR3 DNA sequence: TGTGCCAGCAGCCTCAACCCCGGGGACAGTGAAGCTTTCTTT. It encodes CASSLNPGDSEAFF.

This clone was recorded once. CDR3 sequence: CASSDQRAPYNEQFF. The CDR3 DNA sequence: TGCGCCAGCAGTGACCAGCGGGCACCCTACAATGAGCAGTTCTTC. The chain combines TRBV10-2 with TRBJ2-1; TRBD2 is a possible D gene (6 bases). CDR1 WSHSY and CDR2 SAAADI come from the germline V gene. The V end lost 3 bases, the J end lost 2 bases, and 11 bases lay between the germline ends. The CDR3 is 15 amino acids.

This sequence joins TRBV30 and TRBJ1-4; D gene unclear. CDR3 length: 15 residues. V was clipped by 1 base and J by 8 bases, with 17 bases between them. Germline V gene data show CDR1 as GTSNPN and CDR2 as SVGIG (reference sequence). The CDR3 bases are TGTGCCTGGAGTGAGCTACTTCGGGCGGGAGAAAAACTGTTTTTT. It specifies CAWSELLRAGEKLFF. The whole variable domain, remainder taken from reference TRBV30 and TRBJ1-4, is SQTIHQWPATLVQPVGSPLSLECTVEGTSNPNLYWYRQAAGRGLQLLFYSVGIGQISSEVPQNLSASRPQDRQFILSSKKLLLSDSGFYLCAWSELLRAGEKLFFGSGTQLSVL.

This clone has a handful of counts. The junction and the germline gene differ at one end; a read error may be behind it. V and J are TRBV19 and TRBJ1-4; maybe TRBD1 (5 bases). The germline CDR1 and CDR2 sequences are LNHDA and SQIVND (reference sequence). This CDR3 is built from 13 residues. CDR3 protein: CASSPSTGGDGLF. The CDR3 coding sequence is TGTGCCAGTAGCCCCTCTACAGGAGGTGACGGGCTTTTT.

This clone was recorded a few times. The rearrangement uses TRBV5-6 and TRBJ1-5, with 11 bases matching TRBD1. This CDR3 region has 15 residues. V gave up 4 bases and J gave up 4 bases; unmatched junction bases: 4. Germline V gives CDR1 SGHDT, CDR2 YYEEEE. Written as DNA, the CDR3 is TGTGCCAGCAGCAAGGACAGGGGGCTTAATCAGCCCCAGCATTTT. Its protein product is CASSKDRGLNQPQHF. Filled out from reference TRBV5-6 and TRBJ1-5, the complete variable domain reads DAGVTQSPTHLIKTRGQQVTLRCSPKSGHDTVSWYQQALGQGPQFIFQYYEEEERQRGNFPDRFSGHQFPNYSSELNVNALLLGDSALYLCASSKDRGLNQPQHFGDGTRLSIL.

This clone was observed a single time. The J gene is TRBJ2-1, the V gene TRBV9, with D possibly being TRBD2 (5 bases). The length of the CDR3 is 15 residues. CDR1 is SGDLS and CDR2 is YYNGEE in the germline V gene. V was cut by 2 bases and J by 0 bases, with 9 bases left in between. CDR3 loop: CASSVSESSYNEQFF. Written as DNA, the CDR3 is TGTGCCAGCAGCGTTAGCGAGAGCTCCTACAATGAGCAGTTCTTC.

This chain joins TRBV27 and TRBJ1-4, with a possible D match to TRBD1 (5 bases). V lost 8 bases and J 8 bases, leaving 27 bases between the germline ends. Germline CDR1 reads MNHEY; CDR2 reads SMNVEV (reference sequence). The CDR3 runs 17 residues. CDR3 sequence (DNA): TGTGCCAGCGCGTTTCTCACGAGCAGGGTCAATGTGGAAAAACTGTTTTTT. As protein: CASAFLTSRVNVEKLFF.